This TCR beta chain is drawn from a study of PD-1 blockade in classical Hodgkin lymphoma. Overall study findings and caveats: Baseline TCR diversity was reportedly lower in newly diagnosed patients than in healthy donors. It was reported as lower still in relapsed/refractory patients. Researchers reported that CD4+ TCR diversity, though not CD8+, rose significantly by C4D1.

The method was immunoSEQ multiplex PCR; TCRdb's version includes in-frame clones alone and lacks a portion of them. The table records about 17,000 clones, roughly 80% of them present only once. CDR3 length: 16 amino acids. Germline CDR1 reads SGHDN; CDR2 reads FVKESK. The ends were cut back, 0 bases at V and 5 bases at J, with 16 bases in the middle. Only one count was recorded for this clone. Its target is unknown. Time point defined: cycle 4 day 1 (C4D1), after 5 to 7 weeks of nivolumab. Relapses following autologous stem cell transplantation were seen in all patients, with brentuximab vedotin exposure varying. Starting with thawed PBMCs, CD4+ T cells were purified by magnetic negative selection. Complete response, partial response or progressive disease constituted the best response categories observed.

This TCR came from a human donor with classical Hodgkin lymphoma. The rearrangement links TRBV14 to TRBJ1-1; D gene ambiguous. The specimen was CD4+ T cells from blood, collected before the fourth cycle of nivolumab. The CDR3 DNA is TGTGCCAGCAGCCAAGAATGGACCGCCGAACGGACTGAAGCTTTCTTT. Protein sequence: CASSQEWTAERTEAFF.